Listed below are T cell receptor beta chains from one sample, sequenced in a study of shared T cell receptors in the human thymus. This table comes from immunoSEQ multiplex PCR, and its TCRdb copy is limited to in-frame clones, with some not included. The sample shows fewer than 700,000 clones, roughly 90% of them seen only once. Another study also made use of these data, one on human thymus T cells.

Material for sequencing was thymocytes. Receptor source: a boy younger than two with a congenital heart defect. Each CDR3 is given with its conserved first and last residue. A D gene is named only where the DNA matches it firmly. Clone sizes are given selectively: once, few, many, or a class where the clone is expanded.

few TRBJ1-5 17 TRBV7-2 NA TGTGCCAGCAGCCCCTTAGGACAGCTTAATAGCAATCAGCCCCAGCATTTT CASSPLGQLNSNQPQHF
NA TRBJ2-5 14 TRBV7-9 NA TGTGCCAGCAGCCGCGAGTGGAGCCAAGAGACCCAGTACTTC CASSREWSQETQYF
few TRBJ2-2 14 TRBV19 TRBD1 TGTGCCAGTAGTCCCCAGGACAGGGTCGGGGAGCTGTTTTTT CASSPQDRVGELFF
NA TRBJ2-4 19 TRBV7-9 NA TGTGCCAGCAGCTTAGCGGACAGCGCCCAAAACCTAGCCAAAAACATTCAGTACTTC CASSLADSAQNLAKNIQYF
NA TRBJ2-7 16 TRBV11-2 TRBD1 TGTGCCAGCAGCTTAGACCTGGGACAGCTCTCCTACGAGCAGTACTTC CASSLDLGQLSYEQYF
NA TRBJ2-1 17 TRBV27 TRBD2 TGTGCCAGCAGTTTATCTCACCCGGGACTAGCGCCTAATGAGCAGTTCTTC CASSLSHPGLAPNEQFF
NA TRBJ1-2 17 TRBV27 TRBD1 TGTGCCAGCAGTTTAATTGGGACAGAGCCTGCCTACTATGGCTACACCTTC CASSLIGTEPAYYGYTF
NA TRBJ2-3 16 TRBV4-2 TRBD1 TGTGCCAGCAGCCATCCCTGGGACAGGAGCACAGATACGCAGTATTTT CASSHPWDRSTDTQYF
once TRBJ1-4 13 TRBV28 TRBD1 TGTGCCGGTCAGGGGGCGACTAATGAAAAACTGTTTTTT CAGQGATNEKLFF
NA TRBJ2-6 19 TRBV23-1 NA TGCGCCAGCAGTCTGAGGGTTGGGGGGGCTAGCTCTGGGGCCAACGTCCTGACTTTC CASSLRVGGASSGANVLTF
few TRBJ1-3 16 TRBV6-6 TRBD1 TGTGCCAGCAGTTCGGGACAGGTGACCTCTGGAAACACCATATATTTT CASSSGQVTSGNTIYF
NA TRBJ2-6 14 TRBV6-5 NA TGTGCCAGCAGTTCCCGTGCGGGGGCCAACGTCCTGACTTTC CASSSRAGANVLTF
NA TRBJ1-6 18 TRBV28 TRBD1 TGTGCCAGCAGTTCGCGAGCGGGACAGGGGGCGCCTTATTCACCCCTCCACTTT CASSSRAGQGAPYSPLHF
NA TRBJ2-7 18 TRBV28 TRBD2 TGTGCCAGCAGTTTAGTAGAGACTAGCGGGAAGAAAGCCTACGAGCAGTACTTC CASSLVETSGKKAYEQYF
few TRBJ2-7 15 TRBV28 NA TGTGCCAGCAGTCCAGACAGCGTAATCTCCTACGAGCAGTACTTC CASSPDSVISYEQYF
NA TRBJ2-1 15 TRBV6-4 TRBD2 TGTGCCAGCAGCCCCGCCCCGGGGACTAGCAATGAGCAGTTCTTC CASSPAPGTSNEQFF
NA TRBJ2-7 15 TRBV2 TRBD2 TGTGCCAGCAGTTCCTTAAGGACTAGCGGATACGAGCAGTACTTC CASSSLRTSGYEQYF
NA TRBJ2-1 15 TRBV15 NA TGTGCCACCAGCCTTACCGGCGGGGAGTTAGTTGAGCAGTTCTTC CATSLTGGELVEQFF
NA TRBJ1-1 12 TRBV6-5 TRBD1 TGTGCCAGCAGTGTCCGACAGGGTCGAGCTTTCTTT CASSVRQGRAFF
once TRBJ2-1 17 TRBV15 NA TGTGCCACCAGCAGATCCACGGGAGATAGAGTACAATATGAGCAGTTCTTC CATSRSTGDRVQYEQFF
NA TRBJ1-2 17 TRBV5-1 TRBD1 TGCGCCAGCAGCTTGGTTCCTTACGACAGGGGCAACTATGGCTACACCTTC CASSLVPYDRGNYGYTF
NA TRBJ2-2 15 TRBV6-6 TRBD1 TGTGCCAGCAGTTACGCACAGGGGGTTACCGGGGAGCTGTTTTTT CASSYAQGVTGELFF
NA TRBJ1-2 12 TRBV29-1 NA TGCAGGGTCAGATCGGAGCCCCTGGGCTACACCTTC CRVRSEPLGYTF
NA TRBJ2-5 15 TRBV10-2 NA TGCGCCAGCAGTGAGGGCCCGGGGAATTCAGAGACCCAGTACTTC CASSEGPGNSETQYF
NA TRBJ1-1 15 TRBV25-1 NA TGTGCCAGCAGTGAGCCAACAGGGCCGAACACTGAAGCTTTCTTT CASSEPTGPNTEAFF
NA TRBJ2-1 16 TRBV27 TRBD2 TGTGCCAGCAGTCCCCGGACTAGCGGGAAGGCCAATGAGCAGTTCTTC CASSPRTSGKANEQFF
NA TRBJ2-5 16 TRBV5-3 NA TGTGCCAGAAGCTCTGCCGGGAGCCAGGCCAAAGAGACCCAGTACTTC CARSSAGSQAKETQYF
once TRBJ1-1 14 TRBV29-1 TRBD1 TGCAGCTCGCGCGGACAGGGGGCTGGGGCTGAAGCTTTCTTT CSSRGQGAGAEAFF
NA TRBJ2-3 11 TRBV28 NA TGTGCCAGCAGTTTCTCCGATACGCAGTATTTT CASSFSDTQYF
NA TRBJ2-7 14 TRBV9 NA TGTGCCAGCAGCGCGAACAGGGAATTCTACGAGCAGTACTTC CASSANREFYEQYF
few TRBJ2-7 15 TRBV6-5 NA TGTGCCAGCAGATTTAAGCGGAGACTCTCCTACGAGCAGTACTTC CASRFKRRLSYEQYF
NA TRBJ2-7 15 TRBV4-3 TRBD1 TGCGCCAGCAGCCCGGTCCGGGACAGAGGGTACGAGCAGTACTTC CASSPVRDRGYEQYF
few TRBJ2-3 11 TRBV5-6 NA TGTGCCAGCAGCTGGCAGGCGACGCAGTATTTT CASSWQATQYF
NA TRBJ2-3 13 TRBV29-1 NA TGCAGCGCAAAGGGACAAGAAACAGATACGCAGTATTTT CSAKGQETDTQYF
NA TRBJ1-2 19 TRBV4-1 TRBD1 TGCGCCAGCAGTCCAGGTCGCGGCAGGGGGCGCAAAGGGTCAGATGGCTACACCTTC CASSPGRGRGRKGSDGYTF
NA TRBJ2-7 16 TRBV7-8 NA TGTGCCAGCAGCCTAGGAGGACAGTCTACCCACTACGAGCAGTACTTC CASSLGGQSTHYEQYF
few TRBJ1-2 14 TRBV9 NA TGTGCCAGCAGCGTATCAGGACAGAGTCATGGCTACACCTTC CASSVSGQSHGYTF
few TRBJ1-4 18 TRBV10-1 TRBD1 TGCGCCAGCAGTGAGTCAAACTTGGACAGGGGCTCGAATGAAAAACTGTTTTTT CASSESNLDRGSNEKLFF
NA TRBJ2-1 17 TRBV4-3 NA TGCGCCAGCAGCCAAGAGATTAAGCGCCCCTCCTACAATGAGCAGTTCTTC CASSQEIKRPSYNEQFF